A single T cell receptor beta chain is shown here with its context. Its antigen remains unknown. In the same sample, other DNA sequences code for this CDR3. This sample was included in a study of OX40 agonist ivuxolimab in advanced cancers. Whole-study context: Every 2 weeks, patients received ivuxolimab intravenously, dosed at 0.01 to 10 mg/kg. Partial responses occurred in Three dose-escalation patients, one with hepatocellular carcinoma and two with cutaneous melanoma.

The assay was immunoSEQ multiplex PCR, and TCRdb's table has in-frame clones only and misses some. The sample carries approximately 70,000 clones, more than 75% recorded once. Broader study findings: The authors did not determine the antigen specificity of the expanded peripheral T cells.

CDR3 length: 14 residues. CDR1 SGHNT and CDR2 YYREEE come from the germline V gene (reference sequence). Losses at the gene ends were 0 bases for V and 6 bases for J; bases not matched to a gene: 2. This specimen was CD4+ or CD8+ T cells sorted from blood, taken in a trial of the OX40 agonist ivuxolimab. The origin of this receptor is an adult with an advanced solid tumor such as melanoma, head and neck, liver or kidney cancer. V gene TRBV5-4 combines with J gene TRBJ1-2; 10 bases fit TRBD1. This chain's CDR3 is CASSLGGTGDGYTF. DNA for the CDR3: TGTGCCAGCAGCTTGGGCGGGACAGGGGATGGCTACACCTTC.